This TCR beta chain was recovered during a study of blood T cell repertoires in COVID-19. The J segment lost 4 bases and the V segment lost 2 bases, leaving 3 bases of the junction unmatched. The CDR3 contains 15 residues. Germline V gene sequence: CDR1 SGHTA, CDR2 FQGTGA. Authors' data handling: Reference gene primers were amplified, and this amplification served to estimate nucleated cell counts. Profiling relied on immunoSEQ multiplex PCR, and the TCRdb table lists in-frame clones only, not all of them. That table is the source of V, J and clone size, and D and trimming were worked out from the DNA. The sample carries roughly 180,000 clones, approximately 87% recorded once. The age range of participants was 18 to 89 years, with residence in about two dozen US areas. Either two negative PCRs, clearance, or symptom resolution qualified Cohort 3 donors as recovered.

Sequences were obtained from PBMCs or T cells enriched from blood (not recorded which). The sequence was collected from a woman between 50 and 59 years old who had recovered from COVID-19. V usage is TRBV7-3 and J usage is TRBJ2-2; 8 nucleotides line up with TRBD2. In DNA, the CDR3 is TGTGCCAGCAGCTTAGTTAGCGGGGTCACCGGGGAGCTGTTTTTT. It codes for CASSLVSGVTGELFF.